Listed below are T cell receptor beta chains from one sample, sequenced in a study of blood T cell repertoires in COVID-19. TCRdb keeps only in-frame clones here, not all; method: immunoSEQ multiplex PCR. The sample comprises about 130,000 clones, about 85% of which are singletons, and around 5% rests with the top ten. The sequenced material came from peripheral blood. These receptors originate from a woman aged 70-85 years with COVID-19, enrolled during active disease. Both conserved end residues are trimmed from each CDR3. The order of the fields is J gene, V gene, D gene, CDR3 protein. D genes are given only for firm matches.

TRBJ1-1 TRBV5-1 TRBD1 ASSLGTGSFEAF
TRBJ1-3 TRBV5-8 - ASSLKGVFSGNTIY
TRBJ1-1 TRBV3-1/TRBV3-2 - ASSLAGGNTEAF
TRBJ1-1 TRBV27 - ASRPGGMNTEAF
TRBJ2-2 TRBV7-2 TRBD2 ASSLARGGGSGELF
TRBJ1-1 TRBV28 - ASSYGQPNTEAF
TRBJ2-7 TRBV11-2 - ASSLIQDSAYEQY
TRBJ1-2 TRBV6-6 - ASRTAAYGYT
TRBJ2-6 TRBV28 - ASSLGLPGANVLT
TRBJ2-1 TRBV11-3 - ASSLGGDYNEQF
TRBJ2-1 TRBV5-1 TRBD1 ASRPRQGAYNEQF
TRBJ2-5 TRBV7-8 TRBD1 ASSFGQGGETQY
TRBJ1-1 TRBV7-6 - ASTLGQGLNTEAF
TRBJ2-2 TRBV7-3 - ASSYGQNTGELF